A selection of T cell receptor beta chains follows, all from one sample in a study of CD8 T cells in ankylosing spondylitis. TCRdb called the 5' RACE reads again in MiXCR, with one record for every CDR3 protein. The repertoire includes about 160,000 distinct CDR3 sequences, around 9.6% of them detected once, and about 15% sits in the top ten. Sequenced input: blood, either unsorted or a sorted T cell fraction (not recorded which). The receptors shown here come from a female donor with ankylosing spondylitis or in good health (not recorded which). The CDR3 runs from the conserved cysteine through the conserved F or W. Each record gives: clone size, V gene, J gene, D gene, CDR3 DNA, CDR3 protein. D genes are given only for firm matches. The size of a clone is reported for some rows only, either as once, few or many, or as a class for expanded clones.

few,TRBV18,TRBJ1-4,.,TGTGCCAGCTCCCCTCAAACAGCCGATAATGAAAAACTGTTTTTT,CASSPQTADNEKLFF
.,TRBV23-1,TRBJ2-1,TRBD2,TGCGCCAGCAGTCTACCCTCAGCGGGAGAGGAGGGTGAGCAGTTCTTC,CASSLPSAGEEGEQFF
few,TRBV19,TRBJ2-3,.,TGTGCCAGTAGTCCCTGGACTACCATGAAGGGGGATACGCAGTATTTT,CASSPWTTMKGDTQYF
few,TRBV4-3,TRBJ1-1,TRBD1,TGCGCCAGCAGCCCCACTAAGGCGGGGACAGGGGGCTTGAACACTGAAGCTTTCTTT,CASSPTKAGTGGLNTEAFF
.,TRBV20-1,TRBJ1-5,.,TGCAGTGCCTCTGCCTGGGACGATAGCAATCAGCCCCAGCATTTT,CSASAWDDSNQPQHF
.,TRBV20-1,TRBJ2-7,TRBD1,TGCAGTGCTAGAGGGACAGGGAACTTCTACGAGCAGTACTTC,CSARGTGNFYEQYF
.,TRBV6-5,TRBJ2-1,TRBD2,TGTGCCAGCAGTTACTCAAACGCGGGAGGGGACAATGAGCAGTTCTTC,CASSYSNAGGDNEQFF
.,TRBV9,TRBJ2-1,TRBD1,TGTGCCAGCAGCGGGACAGGGGTAAATGAGCAGTTCTTC,CASSGTGVNEQFF
few,TRBV28,TRBJ1-2,TRBD1,TGTGCCAGCAGTTTGACAGGGAACTACACCTTC,CASSLTGNYTF
.,TRBV28,TRBJ2-7,TRBD1,TGTGCCAGCAGTGAGACAGGGAACTACGAGCAGTACTTC,CASSETGNYEQYF
few,TRBV6-5,TRBJ2-3,.,TGTGCCAGCAGTTACATGGTCTCCTCCGCCGATAGGCAGTATTTT,CASSYMVSSADRQYF
.,TRBV27,TRBJ2-3,TRBD2,TGTGCCAGCAGTTTGTCGACTAGCGGGAGATCAGATACGCAGTATTTT,CASSLSTSGRSDTQYF
few,TRBV4-2,TRBJ2-1,.,TGTGCCAGCAGCCAAGAATGGAATGAGCAGTTCTTC,CASSQEWNEQFF
.,TRBV9,TRBJ2-3,.,TGTGCCAGCAGCGTCGAGGGGCCAGATACGCAGTATTTT,CASSVEGPDTQYF
many,TRBV4-3,TRBJ2-7,.,TGCGCCAGCAGCCGAGTCCCAGGGGACGAGCAGTACTTC,CASSRVPGDEQYF
few,TRBV11-2,TRBJ2-7,.,TGTGCCAGCAGCCACGGGACCGATTACGAGCAGTACTTC,CASSHGTDYEQYF
few,TRBV19,TRBJ1-1,.,TGTGCCAGTAGTAGCGGGAGCGCTGAAGCTTTCTTT,CASSSGSAEAFF
few,TRBV9,TRBJ2-3,.,TGTGCCAGCAGCGTAGTGGTTTCCACAGATACGCAGTATTTT,CASSVVVSTDTQYF
.,TRBV7-9,TRBJ1-4,.,TGTGCCAGCAGCGTCCGGGACACCGAAAAACTGTTTTTT,CASSVRDTEKLFF
.,TRBV28,TRBJ1-5,.,TGTGCCAGCAACGATGGGGAGCAGCCCCAGCATTTT,CASNDGEQPQHF
.,TRBV4-2,TRBJ2-1,.,TGTGCCAGCAGCGATACTCCTGGCTCCTACAATGAGCAGTTCTTC,CASSDTPGSYNEQFF
.,TRBV5-5,TRBJ2-2,TRBD1,TGTGCCAGCAGCTCACAGGGGGCGAGTACCGGGGAGCTGTTTTTT,CASSSQGASTGELFF
many,TRBV12-3/TRBV12-4,TRBJ2-7,.,TGTGCCAGCACTATTTCTCTTAGCTCCTACGAGCAGTACTTC,CASTISLSSYEQYF
many,TRBV7-9,TRBJ1-6,.,TGTGCCAGCTCCGGTGTGGGGGTCAATTCACCCCTCCACTTT,CASSGVGVNSPLHF
.,TRBV7-9,TRBJ2-5,.,TGTGCCAGCAGGGGCGGGGCGGGCCTGAGTCAGACCCAGTACTTC,CASRGGAGLSQTQYF
.,TRBV7-6,TRBJ2-7,.,TGTGCCAGCAGCTTGGGGGACGGGACCTCCTACGAGCAGTACTTC,CASSLGDGTSYEQYF
.,TRBV6-1,TRBJ1-2,.,TGTGCCAGCACTCCCTCGGGGAGTAACTATGGCTACACCTTC,CASTPSGSNYGYTF
few,TRBV11-2,TRBJ1-3,TRBD1,TGTGCCAGCAGCGGACTAAGATTGACAGGGCAATCCTCTGGAAACACCATATATTTT,CASSGLRLTGQSSGNTIYF
few,TRBV6-2/TRBV6-3,TRBJ1-5,.,TGTGCCAGCAGCCCAGACAGGCCTTTCAATCAGCCCCAGCATTTT,CASSPDRPFNQPQHF
many,TRBV7-9,TRBJ1-5,TRBD1,TGTGCCAGCAGCTTACACGGGAAGGGAGGGGGCCAGCCCCAGCATTTT,CASSLHGKGGGQPQHF
.,TRBV9,TRBJ2-7,TRBD2,TGTGCCAGCAGCGTTAGCGGGAGCGCCTACGAGCAGTACTTC,CASSVSGSAYEQYF
many,TRBV21-1,TRBJ2-1,.,TGTGCCAGCAGCAAAGGGACAGGGCTCTACAATGAGCAGTTCTTC,CASSKGTGLYNEQFF
.,TRBV11-2,TRBJ2-5,.,TGTGCCAGCAGCTTCGCGGGTGAAGAGACCCAGTACTTC,CASSFAGEETQYF
few,TRBV5-1,TRBJ2-7,TRBD1,TGCGCCAGCAGCTTGGGTGGACAGGCGGTCTACGAGCAGTACTTC,CASSLGGQAVYEQYF
.,TRBV28,TRBJ2-7,TRBD1,TGTGCCAGCAGTGGGACAGGCGCCGGTGCTCCATACGAGCAGTACTTC,CASSGTGAGAPYEQYF
.,TRBV7-9,TRBJ2-1,.,TGTGCCAGCAGCATAGCGGCAGCCTACAATGAGCAGTTCTTC,CASSIAAAYNEQFF
few,TRBV19,TRBJ2-7,TRBD1,TGTGCCAGTAGTTCTGCGGGACAGGGATACGAGCAGTACTTC,CASSSAGQGYEQYF
.,TRBV7-9,TRBJ2-3,.,TGTGCCAGGAGCCCCCCCCTAGGGACCCCGGGGGCAGATACGCAGTATTTT,CARSPPLGTPGADTQYF
many,TRBV3-1,TRBJ2-7,.,TGTGCCAGCAGCCCTGGGGGGAACGAGCAGTACTTC,CASSPGGNEQYF
many,TRBV12-3/TRBV12-4,TRBJ1-5,.,TGTGCCAGCAGTTTGGCAGGGTATCAGCCCCAGCATTTT,CASSLAGYQPQHF
.,TRBV6-2/TRBV6-3,TRBJ2-7,.,TGTGCCAGCAGTTTCCCTGGGCGCTCCGAGCAGTACTTC,CASSFPGRSEQYF
many,TRBV12-3/TRBV12-4,TRBJ2-1,TRBD1,TGTGCCAGCAGGTGGACAGGGGATGAGCAGTTCTTC,CASRWTGDEQFF
few,TRBV21-1,TRBJ1-2,.,TGTGCCAGCAGCAAGGGGAGAGTCACTAACTATGGCTACACCTTC,CASSKGRVTNYGYTF
.,TRBV3-1,TRBJ2-5,.,TGTGACAGCAGCCCTGGACGCGGTGGCCAAGAGACCCAGTACTTC,CDSSPGRGGQETQYF